Each of the 21 T cell receptor beta chains below was sequenced from the same sample in a study of early T cells in non-severe SARS-CoV-2 infection. Using its own MiXCR run on the 5' RACE reads, TCRdb lists one record per CDR3 protein. The sample carries tens of thousands of distinct CDR3 sequences, more than 12% recorded once. The specimen comprised whole blood, sampled at baseline. The receptors were gathered from an adult who was a healthcare worker with PCR-confirmed SARS-CoV-2 infection or an uninfected control (not recorded which).

The chain combines TRBV20-1 with TRBJ1-1; maybe TRBD1 (5 bases). This CDR3 has 13 residues. Per the germline V gene, CDR1 is DFQATT and CDR2 is SNEGSKA (reference sequence). Trimming pared 3 bases from V and 6 bases from J, leaving 14 bases between. The DNA of the CDR3 is TGCAGTGCTAGGATCGGAGGGGAACCTGAAGCTTTCTTT. It encodes CSARIGGEPEAFF.

Points on this clonotype: A read error may produce the germline difference seen at one junction end. The chain couples TRBV20-1 to TRBJ2-3; D is unclear. Germline V CDR1 and CDR2: DFQATT, SNEGSKA (reference sequence). The CDR3 is 14 residues long. In DNA form, the CDR3 reads TGCAGTGCTAGGAGGTCCATGGGCACAGATACGCAGTTTTTT. Amino acids: CSARRSMGTDTQFF.

This clonotype showed up just a few times. This CDR3 reads CASSLGTGLTGELFF. As DNA, the CDR3 is TGTGCCAGCAGCTTAGGAACGGGGCTAACCGGGGAGCTGTTTTTT. This rearrangement joins TRBV7-6 to TRBJ2-2; D might be TRBD1 or TRBD2, each matching 5 bases. From germline, CDR1 is SGHVS and CDR2 FNYEAQ. The V and J ends lost 1 base and 5 bases respectively, with 11 bases between them. The CDR3 loop spans 15 amino acids. Variable domain in full (rest from reference TRBV7-6 and TRBJ2-2): GAGVSQSPRYKVTKRGQDVALRCDPISGHVSLYWYRQALGQGPEFLTYFNYEAQQDKSGLPNDRFSAERPEGSISTLTIQRTEQRDSAMYRCASSLGTGLTGELFFGEGSRLTVL.

The chain has TRBV6-5 and TRBJ2-1, with D unclear. V shed 0 bases and J shed 5 bases, with 8 bases lying between them. This CDR3 contains 14 residues. CDR1 is MNHEY and CDR2 is SVGAGI in the germline V gene. CDR3 nucleotides: TGTGCCAGCAGTTACTCGATCCTAGACAATGAGCAGTTCTTC. This encodes CASSYSILDNEQFF.

The chain has TRBV5-1 and TRBJ1-1, with TRBD1 as a possible D gene (5 bases). Germline V gene lookup returns CDR1 SGHRS and CDR2 YFSETQ. The CDR3 runs 13 residues. Between the trimmed V and J ends, which lost 4 bases and 3 bases, there was a span of 10 bases. The CDR3 DNA reads as TGCGCCAGCAGCCCCCAGGGCCACACTGAAGCTTTCTTT. Translated, it gives CASSPQGHTEAFF.

This clonotype was found many times. V is TRBV7-2 and J is TRBJ2-5; TRBD2 might be the D (6 bases). Per germline, CDR1 SGHTA and CDR2 FQGNSA. V lost 5 bases, J lost 4 bases, and 17 bases lay in between. The CDR3 length is 15 residues. The CDR3 spells CASSPGLSTSETQYF. In nucleotides, the CDR3 is TGTGCCAGCAGCCCCGGACTATCCACCTCAGAGACCCAGTACTTC.

The rearrangement links TRBV3-1 to TRBJ2-4; D unclear. Trimming pared 2 bases from V and 10 bases from J, leaving 12 bases between. The germline V gene encodes CDR1 LGHDT and CDR2 YNNKEL (reference sequence). CDR3 size: 13 residues. CDR3 sequence reads: CASSQNRVEIQYF. The CDR3 DNA reads as TGTGCCAGCAGCCAAAATAGGGTTGAGATTCAGTACTTC.

The gene calls are TRBV18 and TRBJ2-1, with 7 bases fitting TRBD2. The CDR3 runs 16 residues. V lost 5 bases to trimming and J lost 1 base; unmatched junction nucleotides: 8. From germline, CDR1 is KGHSH and CDR2 LQKENI. The CDR3 sequence is CASSSITSVSYNEQFF. Written as DNA, the CDR3 is TGTGCCAGCTCATCAATAACTAGCGTGTCCTACAATGAGCAGTTCTTC.

V gene TRBV5-1 combines with J gene TRBJ2-4, with TRBD1 matching over 7 bases. The CDR3 extends over 17 amino acids. Germline V CDR1 and CDR2: SGHRS, YFSETQ. Losses at the gene ends were 0 bases for V and 8 bases for J; bases not matched to a gene: 14. This CDR3 is CASSLAARTGQEDIQYF. The CDR3 DNA reads TGCGCCAGCAGCTTGGCCGCCCGGACAGGACAAGAGGACATTCAGTACTTC. The variable domain in full, completed from reference TRBV5-1 and TRBJ2-4, reads KAGVTQTPRYLIKTRGQQVTLSCSPISGHRSVSWYQQTPGQGLQFLFEYFSETQRNKGNFPGRFSGRQFSNSRSEMNVSTLELGDSALYLCASSLAARTGQEDIQYFGAGTRLSVL.

The table lists this clonotype with a few counts. The chain links TRBV7-8 to TRBJ2-5, with 10 bases identical to TRBD1. The V gene end was trimmed by 5 bases and the J gene end by 2 bases; junction bases not matched to a gene: 5. CDR1 and CDR2 from the germline V gene are SGHVS and FQNEAQ. CDR3 length equals 15 residues. CDR3 amino acids: CASSRDRGRQETQYF. Written as DNA, the CDR3 is TGTGCCAGCAGCCGAGACAGGGGGCGGCAAGAGACCCAGTACTTC.

This clonotype appeared a few times. The CDR3 loop reads CATSRGLSYEQYF. The CDR3 DNA is TGTGCCACCAGCAGAGGACTCTCCTACGAGCAGTACTTC. J is TRBJ2-7 and V is TRBV15; D ambiguous. Germline CDR1 and CDR2: LNHNV and YYDKDF (reference sequence). Trimming stripped 1 base from V and 0 bases from J, with 4 bases between. CDR3 size: 13 residues.

This clonotype was seen repeatedly, ten times or more. CDR3 protein: CAWSVRGVDTGELFF. The CDR3 nucleotides read TGTGCCTGGAGTGTTCGCGGGGTAGACACCGGGGAGCTGTTTTTT. This chain links TRBV30 with TRBJ2-2; maybe TRBD2 (6 bases). This CDR3 spans 15 amino acids. CDR1 is GTSNPN and CDR2 is SVGIG in the germline V gene (reference sequence). Trimming shortened V by 0 bases and J by 3 bases, and 11 bases separated the two germline ends. Full variable domain (remainder filled in from reference TRBV30 and TRBJ2-2): SQTIHQWPATLVQPVGSPLSLECTVEGTSNPNLYWYRQAAGRGLQLLFYSVGIGQISSEVPQNLSASRPQDRQFILSSKKLLLSDSGFYLCAWSVRGVDTGELFFGEGSRLTVL.

The chain links TRBV6-2 or TRBV6-3 to TRBJ2-3; D possibly corresponds to TRBD2 (5 bases). V shed 0 bases and J shed 4 bases, with 11 bases lying between them. The CDR3 runs 15 residues. Germline CDR1 reads MNHEY; CDR2 reads SVGEGT. The CDR3 loop is CASSYSTGSPDTQYF. The CDR3 region has the DNA TGTGCCAGCAGTTACTCGACGGGATCCCCAGATACGCAGTATTTT.

The chain is built from TRBV11-2 and TRBJ2-1; TRBD2 is a possible D gene (6 bases). Germline V gene sequence: CDR1 SGHAT, CDR2 FQNNGV. The CDR3 has 12 amino acids. V was clipped by 7 bases and J by 6 bases, with 10 bases between them. CDR3 amino acids: CASTGSGNEQFF. The CDR3 nucleotides are TGTGCCAGCACCGGGAGCGGCAATGAGCAGTTCTTC.

This clonotype was observed a handful of times. The V gene is TRBV12-3 or TRBV12-4, the J gene TRBJ1-5; TRBD1 is a possible D gene (5 bases). The CDR3 sequence is 14 residues long. Trimming took 5 bases from V and 1 from J, leaving 9 bases between them. In DNA, the CDR3 is TGTGCCAGCAGTACGTACAGGAGCAATCAGCCCCAGCATTTT. Translating gives CASSTYRSNQPQHF.

Only a few counts were recorded for this clonotype. V usage is TRBV3-1 and J usage is TRBJ2-5, with TRBD2 as a possible D gene (5 bases). Germline-derived CDR1 and CDR2 are LGHDT and YNNKEL (reference sequence). Trimming took 1 base from V and 5 from J, leaving 8 bases between them. The CDR3 is 13 residues long. This CDR3 reads CASSQAGSETQYF. The CDR3 DNA reads as TGTGCCAGCAGCCAAGCGGGGTCGGAGACCCAGTACTTC.

This clonotype has at least ten counts. The chain carries TRBV6-5 and TRBJ2-7; 7 bases line up with TRBD2. This CDR3 region has 13 residues. CDR1 is MNHEY and CDR2 is SVGAGI in the germline V gene. The ends lost 5 bases at V and 2 bases at J; junction bases unmatched: 3. The CDR3 DNA is TGTGCCAGCAGTCTAGCGGCGGCCTACGAGCAGTACTTC. Its translation: CASSLAAAYEQYF.

This clonotype has at least ten counts. The rearrangement links TRBV10-2 to TRBJ2-1; D is possibly TRBD1 (6 bases). The CDR3 spans 15 residues. Germline loops: CDR1 WSHSY, CDR2 SAAADI. V lost 8 bases and J lost 0, with 14 bases in between. The chain's CDR3 is CASRTTGSSYNEQFF. CDR3 DNA sequence: TGCGCCAGCCGTACTACAGGGAGCTCCTACAATGAGCAGTTCTTC.

The chain is built from TRBV20-1 and TRBJ2-7; perhaps D is TRBD1 or TRBD2 (5 bases each). CDR1 and CDR2 from the germline V gene are DFQATT and SNEGSKA (reference sequence). This CDR3 is 12 amino acids long. Trimming removed 6 bases from V and 7 bases from J, with 16 bases in between. CDR3 loop: CSAREGAREQYF. CDR3 DNA sequence: TGCAGTGCCCGGGAAGGGGCGCGGGAGCAGTACTTC.

This clonotype was observed a handful of times. The chain joins TRBV7-6 to TRBJ2-1; D remains ambiguous. This CDR3 is 13 amino acids long. Germline V gene data show CDR1 as SGHVS and CDR2 as FNYEAQ. Trimming took off 6 bases at V and 3 bases at J, with 9 bases between the two ends. CDR3 bases: TGTGCCAGCAGTAAGAGCCTCTACAATGAGCAGTTCTTC. Residues: CASSKSLYNEQFF.

In this sample, this clonotype turned up a few times. V gene TRBV7-8 combines with J gene TRBJ2-3, with D perhaps TRBD2 (6 bases). Trimming cost V 2 bases and J 9 bases, with 15 bases left between them. The CDR3 is 14 residues long. Germline loops: CDR1 SGHVS, CDR2 FQNEAQ. The CDR3 protein is CASSLSRERATQYF. The CDR3 nucleotides read TGTGCCAGCAGCTTAAGCCGGGAGAGGGCCACGCAGTATTTT.